This entry lists 14 T cell receptor beta chains sequenced from one sample in a study of beta chain features in type 1 diabetes. These receptors' antigens are unknown. Study results and caveats: The study found moderately but significantly shorter TCRB CDR3s in all four CD4+ subsets of Type 1 diabetes patients.

The whole isolated RNA underwent reverse transcription, so sequencing captured expressed TCRB transcripts. Some clones are missing from TCRdb's copy, which holds only in-frame ones; the method was immunoSEQ multiplex PCR. The sample shows around 710,000 clones, 12% of them seen only once. The sample was naive CD4+ T cells from blood. The receptors derive from a man aged 30-40 years with type 1 diabetes.

The chain carries TRBV19 and TRBJ2-7; 12 nucleotides align to TRBD2. Germline V gives CDR1 LNHDA, CDR2 SQIVND (reference sequence). V lost 6 bases, J lost 3 bases, and 6 bases stayed unmatched. This CDR3 contains 15 residues. This chain's CDR3 is CASRTTSGGFYEQYF. In DNA form, the CDR3 reads TGTGCCAGTAGGACGACTAGCGGGGGTTTCTACGAGCAGTACTTC. The whole variable domain, remainder taken from reference TRBV19 and TRBJ2-7, is DGGITQSPKYLFRKEGQNVTLSCEQNLNHDAMYWYRQDPGQGLRLIYYSQIVNDFQKGDIAEGYSVSREKKESFPLTVTSAQKNPTAFYLCASRTTSGGFYEQYFGPGTRLTVT.

This clone was seen a handful of times. The V call is TRBV6-1, the J call TRBJ2-7; no clear D gene. V shed 4 bases and J shed 8 bases, with 9 bases lying between them. This CDR3 is 11 amino acids long. Germline values: CDR1 MNHNS, CDR2 SASEGT. The CDR3 coding sequence is TGTGCCAGCAGTGTTACTACGAAGCAGTACTTC. Amino acid sequence: CASSVTTKQYF.

With regard to this clone: Other DNA sequences in the sample encode the same CDR3. V usage is TRBV18 and J usage is TRBJ1-4; possible D gene TRBD1, 5 bases. The CDR3 has 14 amino acids. Trimming removed 3 bases at V and 3 bases at J, with 8 bases between. Germline V gene sequence: CDR1 KGHSH, CDR2 LQKENI. CDR3 DNA: TGTGCCAGCTCACCGAGGGGTGCTAATGAAAAACTGTTTTTT. This encodes CASSPRGANEKLFF.

On this clone itself: Other DNA sequences of this sample code for an identical CDR3. This chain uses TRBV28 with TRBJ2-3, with 7 bases lining up with TRBD2. From germline, CDR1 is MDHEN and CDR2 SYDVKM. The junction had 0 bases not matched to a gene; V was cut back by 2 bases and J by 1 base. This CDR3 has 14 amino acids. DNA of the CDR3: TGTGCCAGCAGTTTAGGGGGGGGCACAGATACGCAGTATTTT. Residues: CASSLGGGTDTQYF.

The chain uses TRBV4-2 and TRBJ2-7; D is unclear. Germline V gives CDR1 LGHNA, CDR2 YNFKEQ. The CDR3 is made up of 15 amino acids. The V end was cut by 0 bases, the J end by 3 bases, with 12 bases between. In DNA, the CDR3 is TGTGCCAGCAGCCAAGATAATCAGCTCCGCTACGAGCAGTACTTC. It is translated as CASSQDNQLRYEQYF.

A few counts support this clone. The J gene is TRBJ2-5, the V gene TRBV6-6, with no clear D. Germline-derived CDR1 and CDR2 are MNHNY and SVGAGI (reference sequence). The CDR3 totals 11 residues. V shed 4 bases and J shed 7 bases, with 7 bases lying between them. The CDR3 here is CASSSGMTQYF. CDR3 bases: TGTGCCAGCAGTTCTGGGATGACCCAGTACTTC.

The chain recombines TRBV7-2 with TRBJ2-2; no reliable D call. V lost 1 base and J lost 2, with 8 bases in between. Germline V gene lookup returns CDR1 SGHTA and CDR2 FQGNSA. The length of the CDR3 is 15 residues. CDR3 protein: CASSLGLGNTGELFF. The CDR3, as DNA: TGTGCCAGCAGCTTAGGCCTTGGAAACACCGGGGAGCTGTTTTTT.

This clone was detected a few times. The chain employs TRBV6-6 and TRBJ2-3; 8 nucleotides match TRBD2. CDR3 length: 14 amino acids. V gave up 6 bases and J gave up 4 bases; unmatched junction bases: 6. Germline V gene sequence: CDR1 MNHNY, CDR2 SVGAGI (reference sequence). CDR3 nucleotides: TGTGCCAGCAGGCCCGGCGGGAGGCCAGATACGCAGTATTTT. It specifies CASRPGGRPDTQYF.

This clone was counted only a few times. The chain links TRBV5-4 to TRBJ2-5; D uncertain. V lost 3 bases to trimming and J lost 5 bases, with 14 bases between them. There are 14 residues in the CDR3. CDR1 and CDR2 (germline): SGHNT, YYREEE (reference sequence). The CDR3 DNA follows: TGTGCCAGCAGCTCACATAGCACGGCTGAGACCCAGTACTTC. It is translated as CASSSHSTAETQYF.

This clone was counted a few times. This CDR3 reads CASSSPAGALTDTQYF. The CDR3 coding sequence is TGTGCCAGCAGCTCCCCAGCCGGGGCCCTCACAGATACGCAGTATTTT. This rearrangement joins TRBV27 to TRBJ2-3, with D perhaps matching TRBD1 or TRBD2 (5 bases each). Between the trimmed V and J ends, which lost 6 bases and 2 bases, there was a span of 18 bases. The CDR3 has 16 residues. Germline V CDR1 and CDR2: MNHEY, SMNVEV (reference sequence).

V is TRBV6-5 and J is TRBJ1-5, with D unresolved. Between the trimmed V and J ends, which lost 2 bases and 6 bases, there was a span of 8 bases. CDR3 length: 13 amino acids. The V gene's germline CDR1 is MNHEY and CDR2 SVGAGI. The CDR3 region has the DNA TGTGCCAGCAGTTACATCTTGGGTCAGCCCCAGCATTTT. It yields the protein CASSYILGQPQHF.

This sequence joins TRBV19 and TRBJ1-1; TRBD1 might be the D (5 bases). The germline gives CDR1 LNHDA, CDR2 SQIVND (reference sequence). V lost 4 bases to trimming and J lost 11 bases, with 23 bases between them. The length of the CDR3 is 15 residues. The CDR3 loop reads CASSRDHTWGEEAFF. In DNA, the CDR3 is TGTGCCAGTAGTAGAGACCATACCTGGGGGGAAGAGGCTTTCTTT.

The CDR3 here is CASSPSGDQGSYEQYF. The CDR3, as DNA: TGTGCCAGCAGCCCGAGTGGGGATCAGGGCTCCTACGAGCAGTACTTC. The V call is TRBV7-3, the J call TRBJ2-7; weak D call: TRBD1 (5 bases). This CDR3 comprises 16 residues. Germline values: CDR1 SGHTA, CDR2 FQGTGA. The V end lost 5 bases, the J end lost 0 bases, and 17 bases lay between the germline ends.

The J gene is TRBJ2-5, the V gene TRBV2, with 9 bases aligning to TRBD2. This CDR3 is 15 amino acids long. Looked up from germline, CDR1 is SNHLY and CDR2 is FYNNEI. Germline trimming cut 10 bases from V and 4 bases from J; bases unmatched to any gene: 13. CDR3: CATQWRGGYPETQYF. CDR3 nucleotide sequence: TGTGCCACCCAATGGCGGGGGGGGTACCCAGAGACCCAGTACTTC.